Following are 8 T cell receptor beta chains from one sample sequenced in a study of PD-1 blockade in classical Hodgkin lymphoma. Method: immunoSEQ multiplex PCR; TCRdb's copy keeps in-frame clones and lacks some. Here the sample spans some 62,000 clones, 88% being singletons. Every single patient, without exception, relapsed after autologous stem cell transplantation, and brentuximab vedotin exposure varied. The material sequenced was peripheral blood mononuclear cells (PBMCs), taken at baseline. Every receptor here comes from a human donor with classical Hodgkin lymphoma.

This chain joins TRBV6-1 and TRBJ1-4; D is ambiguous. Looked up from germline, CDR1 is MNHNS and CDR2 is SASEGT. V was cut by 0 bases and J by 0 bases, with 8 bases left in between. CDR3 length equals 16 residues. The CDR3 region is CASSEATLATNEKLFF. CDR3 in DNA: TGTGCCAGCAGTGAAGCGACGCTGGCAACTAATGAAAAACTGTTTTTT.

This sequence joins TRBV11-2 and TRBJ2-7, with D possibly being TRBD1 or TRBD2 (5 bases each). V lost 6 bases to trimming and J lost 3 bases, with 9 bases between them. CDR1 is SGHAT and CDR2 is FQNNGV in the germline V gene. The CDR3 is 12 amino acids. The CDR3 is CASSEGRYEQYF. The CDR3 DNA is TGTGCCAGCAGTGAGGGGCGCTACGAGCAGTACTTC.

This clone was seen just once. V gene TRBV4-2 combines with J gene TRBJ2-7, with D perhaps TRBD2 (6 bases). V was pared by 0 bases and J by 7 bases, with 22 bases between. The CDR3 totals 17 residues. Germline assignment: CDR1 LGHNA and CDR2 YNFKEQ. In nucleotides, the CDR3 is TGTGCCAGCAGCCAAGATCTGCTAGCGAGCTCCAGAAGGGAGCAGTACTTC. Translating gives CASSQDLLASSRREQYF.

The chain employs TRBV4-1 and TRBJ2-7; D is ambiguous. Trimming pared 4 bases from V and 5 bases from J, leaving 15 bases between. This CDR3 comprises 14 residues. Germline values: CDR1 MGHRA, CDR2 YSYEKL. This CDR3 reads CASSPDPAGDEQYF. The CDR3 coding sequence is TGCGCCAGCAGCCCGGACCCAGCTGGGGACGAGCAGTACTTC.

This clone was seen just once. V is TRBV9 and J is TRBJ1-1, with 7 bases identical to TRBD1. V lost 3 bases to trimming and J lost 3 bases; unmatched junction nucleotides: 8. Germline V CDR1 and CDR2: SGDLS, YYNGEE. There are 15 residues in the CDR3. The CDR3 here is CASSAGDRDDTEAFF. CDR3 nucleotides: TGTGCCAGCAGCGCGGGAGACAGGGATGACACTGAAGCTTTCTTT.

The V gene is TRBV7-6, the J gene TRBJ1-1, with a possible D match to TRBD1 (5 bases). The CDR3 loop spans 13 amino acids. Germline CDR1 reads SGHVS; CDR2 reads FNYEAQ. V was cut by 2 bases and J by 4 bases, with 8 bases left in between. CDR3 sequence (DNA): TGTGCCAGCAGCTTATCCGGGGCCACTGAAGCTTTCTTT. This codes for CASSLSGATEAFF.

V and J are TRBV28 and TRBJ2-5; 9 nucleotides agree with TRBD1. This CDR3 is 14 amino acids long. Germline CDR1 and CDR2: MDHEN and SYDVKM. The V segment lost 5 bases and the J segment 6 bases; nucleotides outside the gene matches: 7. The CDR3 DNA reads as TGTGCCAGCAGTCTTACAGGGGGCACGAAGACCCAGTACTTC. Its protein is CASSLTGGTKTQYF.

The chain employs TRBV14 and TRBJ1-2; 8 bases fit TRBD1. Germline assignment: CDR1 SGHDN and CDR2 FVKESK. V trimming: 1 base; J trimming: 7 bases; junction bases outside the gene matches: 5. The CDR3 totals 14 residues. The chain's CDR3 is CASSQVDRGGGYTF. In nucleotides, the CDR3 is TGTGCCAGCAGCCAAGTCGACAGGGGAGGTGGCTACACCTTC.